This TCR beta chain was identified in a study of CD8+ T cells in alopecia areata. The overall study: Tofacitinib administration persisted for 6 to 18 months, succeeded by 6 months off drug. Overall study findings and caveats: Affected scalp, especially in alopecia totalis/universalis, had a higher clonality than normal scalp did. Normal-skin resident alphabeta T cells also appear among scalp sample sequences.

The CDR3 runs 14 residues. After removal of 0 bases from V and 3 bases from J, the junction contained 3 bases not matched to a gene. Germline V gives CDR1 SGDLS, CDR2 YYNGEE. A note on this clone: Its specificity is not known.

cDNA reverse transcribed from extracted RNA served as the sequencing template. Some clones are missing from TCRdb's copy, which holds only in-frame ones; the method was immunoSEQ multiplex PCR. The table shows 65,000 to 70,000 clones, with about three fifths occurring only once. Collected material from alopecia areata patients comprised lesional scalp punch biopsies and peripheral blood. This receptor was obtained from a human donor with alopecia areata. The sequencing here drew on CD8+ T cells sorted from blood, taken at week 0. The chain has TRBV9 and TRBJ2-7; 7 bases match TRBD2. Here the CDR3 DNA reads TGTGCCAGCAGCGTAGGGGCGGGGGACTACGAGCAGTACTTC. This gives the protein CASSVGAGDYEQYF.